Described below is a single TCR beta chain sequence and its context. This sample stems from a study of blood T cell repertoires in COVID-19. Germline V gives CDR1 LGHNA, CDR2 YNFKEQ. The CDR3 length is 13 residues. Trimming cost V 5 bases and J 7 bases, with 12 bases left between them. Per the authors' pipeline: The authors estimated nucleated cell counts from reference gene primer amplification. Generated by immunoSEQ multiplex PCR, the TCRdb table keeps only in-frame clones and is missing some. V and J calls plus clone size are reproduced from that table; the DNA served to infer D and trimming. Of 200,000 to 250,000 clones listed, about nine tenths are singletons. The study drew participants aged roughly 18 to 95 years from some 23 US areas. Cohorts were assigned according to the clinical history that participants reported. Symptom resolution, clearance, or two negative PCRs marked donors in Cohort 3 as recovered.

The chain couples TRBV4-2 to TRBJ2-1, with a weak D call TRBD1 (5 bases). This TCR was recovered from a woman aged 25-40 years who had recovered from COVID-19. Source material: PBMCs or T cells enriched from blood (not recorded which). CDR3 amino acids: CASSTGPGNEQFF. The CDR3 bases are TGTGCCAGCAGCACAGGACCAGGGAATGAGCAGTTCTTC.